The clone carrying this T cell receptor (beta chain) was recorded many times. One entry per CDR3 protein results from TCRdb running MiXCR on the 5' RACE reads. The data hold roughly 99,000 distinct CDR3 sequences, with under 7% observed a single time. Per the germline V gene, CDR1 is MDHEN and CDR2 is SYDVKM. CDR3 size: 13 residues. The ends were cut back, 3 bases at V and 0 bases at J, with 5 bases in the middle. The sample comes from a study of T cells after yellow fever vaccination. This specimen was CD8+ T cells sorted from PBMCs, taken 10 days after the yellow fever booster vaccination. The chain is built from TRBV28 and TRBJ2-5; no reliable D call. The origin of this receptor is a man between 18 and 29 years old who received the YFV17D yellow fever vaccine. The CDR3 coding sequence is TGTGCCAGCAGTTTTCTGTACCAAGAGACCCAGTACTTC. Its translation: CASSFLYQETQYF.